Presented here are 20 T cell receptor beta chains from one specimen sequenced in a study of spatial heterogeneity in lung cancer. TCRdb re-called the 5' RACE reads with MiXCR, one entry per CDR3 protein. There are roughly 21,000 distinct CDR3 sequences in the sample; about 3% occur only once, and around 26% lies in the top ten. The time point was: sample taken at primary tumor resection. The sequenced material consisted of unsorted whole RNA from tumor, nontumor lung or frozen PBMC. The sequencing here drew on PBMCs, taken at surgery. The receptors derive from a female donor with early-stage non-small cell lung cancer.

The chain has TRBV5-1 and TRBJ2-2, with 10 bases lining up with TRBD1. Germline loops: CDR1 SGHRS, CDR2 YFSETQ. The CDR3 is made up of 16 amino acids. V shed 6 bases and J 2 bases; nucleotides not matched to a gene: 7. The CDR3 nucleotides are TGCGCCAGCAAGGGGGACAGGGGTTCCAACACCGGGGAGCTGTTTTTT. Amino acids: CASKGDRGSNTGELFF.

This clonotype was seen many times. The V gene is TRBV9, the J gene TRBJ2-5; 10 nucleotides align to TRBD2. After removal of 2 bases from V and 3 bases from J, the junction contained 4 bases not matched to a gene. Looked up from germline, CDR1 is SGDLS and CDR2 is YYNGEE. This CDR3 has 15 amino acids. The CDR3 DNA reads TGTGCCAGCAGCGTTCGAGCGGGAGGGAAAGAGACCCAGTACTTC. This translates into CASSVRAGGKETQYF.

This clonotype was seen a few times. The chain is built from TRBV5-1 and TRBJ1-2; D is unclear. V was clipped by 4 bases and J by 5 bases, with 9 bases between them. The CDR3 loop spans 12 amino acids. CDR1 and CDR2 from the germline V gene are SGHRS and YFSETQ. The CDR3 nucleotides read TGCGCCAGCAGCGGTAATAAGTATGGCTACACCTTC. Translation: CASSGNKYGYTF. The whole variable domain, filled in from reference TRBV5-1 and TRBJ1-2, reads KAGVTQTPRYLIKTRGQQVTLSCSPISGHRSVSWYQQTPGQGLQFLFEYFSETQRNKGNFPGRFSGRQFSNSRSEMNVSTLELGDSALYLCASSGNKYGYTFGSGTRLTVV.

This clonotype turned up a few times. This chain connects TRBV6-1 to TRBJ2-3; D might be TRBD1 (6 bases). From germline, CDR1 is MNHNS and CDR2 SASEGT. The CDR3 contains 15 residues. The V and J ends lost 2 bases and 2 bases respectively, with 11 bases between them. DNA of the CDR3: TGTGCCAGCAGTGAATTGGCAGGGGCCACAGATACGCAGTATTTT. This gives the protein CASSELAGATDTQYF.

The chain carries TRBV3-1 and TRBJ1-1; tentative D call: TRBD1 (5 bases). V was cut by 1 base and J by 5 bases, with 8 bases left in between. The CDR3 extends over 13 amino acids. Germline lookup yields CDR1 LGHDT and CDR2 YNNKEL (reference sequence). CDR3 amino acids: CASSQGEGTEAFF. The CDR3 DNA sequence: TGTGCCAGCAGCCAAGGCGAGGGGACTGAAGCTTTCTTT. The whole variable domain, remainder taken from reference TRBV3-1 and TRBJ1-1, is DTAVSQTPKYLVTQMGNDKSIKCEQNLGHDTMYWYKQDSKKFLKIMFSYNNKELIINETVPNRFSPKSPDKAHLNLHINSLELGDSAVYFCASSQGEGTEAFFGQGTRLTVV.

The chain combines TRBV9 with TRBJ2-4; perhaps D is TRBD1 or TRBD2 (7 bases each). The CDR3 runs 23 residues. V was clipped by 4 bases and J by 6 bases, with 41 bases between them. Germline V gene data show CDR1 as SGDLS and CDR2 as YYNGEE. In DNA, the CDR3 is TGTGCCAGCAGCCCCAGGGAGCACAGAGCCCACCAGGGGGGAGCTAGCGGAGGAAACATTCAGTACTTC. This codes for CASSPREHRAHQGGASGGNIQYF.

This clonotype was seen repeatedly, ten times or more. The J gene is TRBJ2-3, the V gene TRBV5-8; tentative D call: TRBD2 (6 bases). The CDR3 loop spans 16 amino acids. V shed 0 bases and J shed 6 bases, with 17 bases lying between them. In germline, CDR1 is SGHTS, CDR2 YDEGEE. The CDR3 DNA reads TGTGCCAGCAGCTTGGGGCGGGACCGGCGACAGGATACGCAGTATTTT. Translated: CASSLGRDRRQDTQYF.

The sample holds many counts of this clonotype. V usage is TRBV11-3 and J usage is TRBJ2-5; a weak D match, TRBD2 (5 bases). Germline assignment: CDR1 SGHNT and CDR2 YENEEA. The CDR3 contains 15 residues. Deletions cut 1 base from V and 3 bases from J, with 12 bases between. CDR3 sequence reads: CASSLGLGAEETQYF. In nucleotides, the CDR3 is TGTGCCAGCAGCTTAGGCTTAGGAGCGGAAGAGACCCAGTACTTC.

This clonotype was seen at least ten times. The chain carries TRBV7-2 and TRBJ1-4; D possibly corresponds to TRBD1 (5 bases). Trimming removed 5 bases from V and 3 bases from J, with 16 bases in between. The CDR3 extends over 16 amino acids. Germline V lookup: CDR1 SGHTA, CDR2 FQGNSA. DNA of the CDR3: TGTGCCAGCAGCCCGGGACCAACAGGCGCTAATGAAAAACTGTTTTTT. It specifies CASSPGPTGANEKLFF.

In its sample, this clonotype was seen many times. The chain links TRBV20-1 to TRBJ2-7; 8 bases agree with TRBD1. J lost 0 bases, V lost 3 bases, and 4 bases had no gene match. Germline V gene sequence: CDR1 DFQATT, CDR2 SNEGSKA (reference sequence). CDR3 length equals 14 residues. CDR3 DNA sequence: TGCAGTGCTAGTGGGACAGGATACTCCTACGAGCAGTACTTC. This codes for CSASGTGYSYEQYF.

This clonotype was counted only a few times. The rearrangement joins TRBV5-5 to TRBJ1-5; D gene ambiguous. Germline V lookup: CDR1 SGHKS, CDR2 YYEKEE (reference sequence). The CDR3 sequence is 17 residues long. V lost 0 bases, J lost 3 bases, and 16 bases lay in between. The CDR3 spells CASSLAGGQLLNQPQHF. CDR3 bases: TGTGCCAGCAGCTTGGCAGGCGGGCAGCTTCTCAATCAGCCCCAGCATTTT.

In this sample, this clonotype turned up many times. The V call is TRBV28, the J call TRBJ2-5; 9 nucleotides agree with TRBD2. Losses at the gene ends were 6 bases for V and 2 bases for J; bases not matched to a gene: 13. This CDR3 is built from 17 residues. CDR1 is MDHEN, CDR2 SYDVKM, per germline. The CDR3 DNA follows: TGTGCCAGCAGGGGGGGGTCTAGCGGGACTACACAAGAGACCCAGTACTTC. Its translation is CASRGGSSGTTQETQYF.

The table lists this clonotype with many counts. This chain joins TRBV6-5 and TRBJ1-2; TRBD1 might be the D (6 bases). V was trimmed by 0 bases and J by 10 bases, leaving 15 bases between them. From germline, CDR1 is MNHEY and CDR2 SVGAGI. The length of the CDR3 is 14 residues. In DNA, the CDR3 is TGTGCCAGCAGTTACTCGCAGGACAGCCTTTACTACACCTTC. Its translation is CASSYSQDSLYYTF.

This clonotype has at least ten counts. This rearrangement joins TRBV27 to TRBJ2-1; D remains ambiguous. The CDR3 is 11 amino acids. Germline CDR1 is MNHEY and CDR2 is SMNVEV (reference sequence). The ends were cut back, 5 bases at V and 7 bases at J, with 6 bases in the middle. CDR3 DNA: TGTGCCAGCAGTCTGTCTAATGAGCAGTTCTTC. It specifies CASSLSNEQFF.

This clonotype appeared many times. V usage is TRBV6-1 and J usage is TRBJ1-2, with D tentatively TRBD1 (5 bases). Germline CDR1 reads MNHNS; CDR2 reads SASEGT. The V gene lost 8 bases and the J gene lost 8 bases, with 18 bases spanning the gap. The CDR3 is 13 residues long. The DNA for the CDR3 is TGTGCCAGCTCTACCGGGAGGGGCTACGGCTACACCTTC. Protein: CASSTGRGYGYTF.

This clonotype has at least ten counts. The gene calls are TRBV19 and TRBJ2-7; 7 bases agree with TRBD1. From germline, CDR1 is LNHDA and CDR2 SQIVND (reference sequence). Trimming cost V 7 bases and J 4 bases; bases outside gene matches: 13. The CDR3 is made up of 15 amino acids. CDR3 DNA: TGTGCCAGTACCCCGGGTATGGGGGACAGATACGAGCAGTACTTC. This encodes CASTPGMGDRYEQYF.

This clonotype was recorded many times. The chain links TRBV9 to TRBJ1-1; unclear D gene. V lost 3 bases and J 1 base, leaving 7 bases between the germline ends. From germline, CDR1 is SGDLS and CDR2 YYNGEE. The CDR3 is 13 residues long. In DNA form, the CDR3 reads TGTGCCAGCAGCGAAGGGCCGAACACTGAAGCTTTCTTT. Translation gives CASSEGPNTEAFF. The full variable domain, in which reference TRBV9 and TRBJ1-1 provide the parts outside the CDR3, is DSGVTQTPKHLITATGQRVTLRCSPRSGDLSVYWYQQSLDQGLQFLIQYYNGEERAKGNILERFSAQQFPDLHSELNLSSLELGDSALYFCASSEGPNTEAFFGQGTRLTVV.

This clonotype was counted at least ten times. The J gene is TRBJ2-7, the V gene TRBV18, with 9 bases that match TRBD2. Germline CDR1 KGHSH, CDR2 LQKENI. The ends lost 6 bases at V and 3 bases at J; junction bases unmatched: 6. CDR3 length: 14 residues. The CDR3 spells CASSPGTSFYEQYF. The CDR3 DNA reads as TGTGCCAGCTCTCCCGGGACTAGCTTCTACGAGCAGTACTTC.

Comment on this clonotype: A much more abundant neighbour one base away suggests this may be a read error. This sequence joins TRBV19 and TRBJ2-7; 7 nucleotides line up with TRBD1. Germline loops: CDR1 LNHDA, CDR2 SQIVND (reference sequence). This CDR3 contains 14 residues. The CDR3 DNA reads TGTGTCAGTAGTACTAACAGGGGCCGCACCGAGCAGTACTTC. This translates into CVSSTNRGRTEQYF.

This clonotype was observed at least ten times. The chain recombines TRBV24-1 with TRBJ1-2; weak D call: TRBD1 (5 bases). Between the trimmed V and J ends, which lost 4 bases and 2 bases, there was a span of 10 bases. The CDR3 spans 14 residues. Germline assignment: CDR1 KGHDR and CDR2 SFDVKD. The CDR3 loop is CATSDPDTNYGYTF. In DNA, the CDR3 is TGTGCCACCAGTGACCCGGACACCAACTATGGCTACACCTTC.